The 2 T cell receptor beta chains given below trace back to one sample, sequenced in a study of blood T cell repertoires in COVID-19. Profiled with immunoSEQ multiplex PCR; TCRdb holds only in-frame clones, not every one. The table includes roughly 150,000 clones, around nine tenths detected once. Input material: peripheral blood. These receptors were taken from a man aged 60 to 75 with active or convalescent COVID-19.

The genes are TRBV19 and TRBJ1-2; the D gene is possibly TRBD1 (5 bases). Germline V gene sequence: CDR1 LNHDA, CDR2 SQIVND (reference sequence). The CDR3 contains 15 residues. With 5 bases removed from V and 3 bases from J, the gap between germline ends came to 16 bases. The CDR3 is CASSWGRERDYGYTF. CDR3 DNA: TGTGCCAGTAGTTGGGGACGGGAGAGAGACTATGGCTACACCTTC.

The V call is TRBV30, the J call TRBJ1-2; unclear D gene. Trimming removed 5 bases from V and 2 bases from J, with 9 bases in between. In germline, CDR1 is GTSNPN, CDR2 SVGIG (reference sequence). The CDR3 contains 12 residues. CDR3 DNA sequence: TGTGCCTGGGCCCGAGGGAACTATGGCTACACCTTC. Its translation: CAWARGNYGYTF. The whole variable domain, filled in from reference TRBV30 and TRBJ1-2, reads SQTIHQWPATLVQPVGSPLSLECTVEGTSNPNLYWYRQAAGRGLQLLFYSVGIGQISSEVPQNLSASRPQDRQFILSSKKLLLSDSGFYLCAWARGNYGYTFGSGTRLTVV.